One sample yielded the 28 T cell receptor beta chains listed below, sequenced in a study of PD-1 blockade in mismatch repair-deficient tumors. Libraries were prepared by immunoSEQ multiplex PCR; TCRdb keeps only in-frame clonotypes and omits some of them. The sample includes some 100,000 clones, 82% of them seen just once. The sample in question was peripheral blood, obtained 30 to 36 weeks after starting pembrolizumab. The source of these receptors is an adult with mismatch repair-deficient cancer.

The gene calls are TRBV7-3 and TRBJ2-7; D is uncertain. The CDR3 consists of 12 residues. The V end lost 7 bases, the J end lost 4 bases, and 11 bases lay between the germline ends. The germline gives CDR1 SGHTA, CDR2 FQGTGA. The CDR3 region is CASTAGLYEQYF. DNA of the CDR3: TGTGCCAGCACTGCCGGGCTTTACGAGCAGTACTTC.

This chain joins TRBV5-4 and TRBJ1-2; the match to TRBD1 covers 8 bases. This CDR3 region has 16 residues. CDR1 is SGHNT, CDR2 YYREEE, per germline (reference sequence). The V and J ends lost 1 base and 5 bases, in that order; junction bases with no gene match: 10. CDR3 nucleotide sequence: TGTGCCAGCAGCTTGTCTCTACAGGGGGGAAGGTATGGCTACACCTTC. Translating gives CASSLSLQGGRYGYTF.

The DNA of the CDR3 is TGTGCTAGTGGTTTGGCCCCTAATCAGCCCCAGCATTTT. This translates into CASGLAPNQPQHF. The gene calls are TRBV12-5 and TRBJ1-5, with D unresolved. This CDR3 contains 13 residues. The V end lost 1 base, the J end lost 4 bases, and 5 bases lay between the germline ends. Germline CDR1 LGHNT, CDR2 FRNRAP.

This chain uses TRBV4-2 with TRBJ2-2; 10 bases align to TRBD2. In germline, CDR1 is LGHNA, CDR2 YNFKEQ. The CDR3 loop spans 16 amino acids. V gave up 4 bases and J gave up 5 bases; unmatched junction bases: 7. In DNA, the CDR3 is TGTGCCAGCAGCCCCAGCGGGAGGGCCGTTACCGGGGAGCTGTTTTTT. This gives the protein CASSPSGRAVTGELFF.

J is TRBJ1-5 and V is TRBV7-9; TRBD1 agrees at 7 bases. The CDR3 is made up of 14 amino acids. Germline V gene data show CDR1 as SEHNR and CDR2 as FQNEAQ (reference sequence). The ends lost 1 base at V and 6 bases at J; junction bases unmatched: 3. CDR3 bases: TGTGCCAGCAGCTTAGGAGGGGGCGGTCAGCCCCAGCATTTT. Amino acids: CASSLGGGGQPQHF.

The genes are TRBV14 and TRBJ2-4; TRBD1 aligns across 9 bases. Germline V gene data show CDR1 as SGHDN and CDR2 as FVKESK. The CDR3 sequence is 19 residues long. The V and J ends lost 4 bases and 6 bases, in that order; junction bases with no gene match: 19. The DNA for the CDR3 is TGTGCCAGCAGCCGATCAAACGTCCGGGACAGGGTATATACAAACATTCAGTACTTC. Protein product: CASSRSNVRDRVYTNIQYF.

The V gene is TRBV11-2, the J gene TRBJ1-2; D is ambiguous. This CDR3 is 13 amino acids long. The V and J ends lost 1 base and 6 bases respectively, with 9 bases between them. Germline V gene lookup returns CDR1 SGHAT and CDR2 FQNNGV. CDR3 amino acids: CASSLGEGDGYTF. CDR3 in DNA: TGTGCCAGCAGCTTAGGGGAGGGAGATGGCTACACCTTC.

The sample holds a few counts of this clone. The CDR3 DNA is TGTGCCAGTAGTATAGTTAACCTCAATCAGCCCCAGCATTTT. Translating it yields CASSIVNLNQPQHF. The chain combines TRBV19 with TRBJ1-5; no clear D. The CDR3 sequence is 14 residues long. V was shortened by 1 base and J by 3 bases, with 7 bases between the two germline ends. Per the germline V gene, CDR1 is LNHDA and CDR2 is SQIVND (reference sequence). Drawing the rest from reference TRBV19 and TRBJ1-5, the complete variable domain is DGGITQSPKYLFRKEGQNVTLSCEQNLNHDAMYWYRQDPGQGLRLIYYSQIVNDFQKGDIAEGYSVSREKKESFPLTVTSAQKNPTAFYLCASSIVNLNQPQHFGDGTRLSIL.

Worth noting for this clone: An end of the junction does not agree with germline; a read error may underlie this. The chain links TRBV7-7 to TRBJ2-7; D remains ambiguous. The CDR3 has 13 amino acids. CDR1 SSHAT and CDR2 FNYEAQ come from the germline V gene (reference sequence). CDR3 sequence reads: CASSSAFYNEQYF. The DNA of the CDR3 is TGTGCTAGCAGCTCAGCATTTTATAACGAGCAGTACTTC.

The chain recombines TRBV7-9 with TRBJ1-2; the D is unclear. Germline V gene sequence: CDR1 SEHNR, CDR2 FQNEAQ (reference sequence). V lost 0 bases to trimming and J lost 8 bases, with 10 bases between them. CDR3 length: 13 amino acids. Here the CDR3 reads CASSLAGGMGYTF. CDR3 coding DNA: TGTGCCAGCAGCTTAGCTGGCGGCATGGGCTACACCTTC.

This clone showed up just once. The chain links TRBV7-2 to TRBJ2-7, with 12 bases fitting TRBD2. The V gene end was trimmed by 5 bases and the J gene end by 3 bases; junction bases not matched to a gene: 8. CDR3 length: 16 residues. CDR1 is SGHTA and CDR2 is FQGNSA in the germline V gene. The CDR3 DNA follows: TGTGCCAGCAGCGGCAGTCTAGCGGGAGGGCACTACGAGCAGTACTTC. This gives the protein CASSGSLAGGHYEQYF.

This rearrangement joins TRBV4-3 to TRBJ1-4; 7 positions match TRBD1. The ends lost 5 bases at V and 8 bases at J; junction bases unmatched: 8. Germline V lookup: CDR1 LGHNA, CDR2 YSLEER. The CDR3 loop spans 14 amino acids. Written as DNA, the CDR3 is TGCGCCAGCAGCACCGACAGGGTTGACGAAAAACTGTTTTTT. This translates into CASSTDRVDEKLFF.

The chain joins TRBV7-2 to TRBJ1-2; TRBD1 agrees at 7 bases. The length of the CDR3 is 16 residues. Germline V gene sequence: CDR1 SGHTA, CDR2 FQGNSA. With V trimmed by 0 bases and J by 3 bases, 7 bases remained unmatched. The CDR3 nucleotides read TGTGCCAGCAGCTTAGCCCCGGGACAGAGGGACTATGGCTACACCTTC. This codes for CASSLAPGQRDYGYTF.

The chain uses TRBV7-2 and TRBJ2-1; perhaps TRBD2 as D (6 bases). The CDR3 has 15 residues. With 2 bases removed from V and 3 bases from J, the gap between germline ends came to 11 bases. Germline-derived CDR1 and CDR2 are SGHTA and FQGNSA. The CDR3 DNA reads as TGTGCCAGCAGCTTATGGCTAGCGAGCTACAATGAGCAGTTCTTC. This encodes CASSLWLASYNEQFF.

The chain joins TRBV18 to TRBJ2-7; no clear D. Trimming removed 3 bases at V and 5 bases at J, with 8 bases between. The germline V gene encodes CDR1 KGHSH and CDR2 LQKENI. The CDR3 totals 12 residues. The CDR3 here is CASSPGRDEQYF. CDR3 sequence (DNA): TGTGCCAGCTCACCGGGAAGAGACGAGCAGTACTTC.

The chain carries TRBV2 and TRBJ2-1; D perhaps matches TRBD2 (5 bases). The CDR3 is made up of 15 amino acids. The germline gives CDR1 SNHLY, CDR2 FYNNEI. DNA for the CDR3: TGTGCGATAGATCGACCCTTTAGGGAGACGAATGAGCAGTTCTTC. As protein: CAIDRPFRETNEQFF.

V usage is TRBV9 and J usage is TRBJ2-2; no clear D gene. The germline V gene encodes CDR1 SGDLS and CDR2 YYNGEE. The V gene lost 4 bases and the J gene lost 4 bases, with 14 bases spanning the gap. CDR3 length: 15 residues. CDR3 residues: CASSPLSTGTGELFF. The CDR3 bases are TGTGCCAGCAGCCCGCTAAGTACGGGCACCGGGGAGCTGTTTTTT.

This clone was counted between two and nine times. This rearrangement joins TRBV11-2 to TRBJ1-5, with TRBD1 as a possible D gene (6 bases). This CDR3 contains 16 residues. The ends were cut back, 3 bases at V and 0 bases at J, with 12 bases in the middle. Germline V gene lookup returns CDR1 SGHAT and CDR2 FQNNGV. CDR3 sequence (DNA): TGTGCCAGCAGCTTCCCCAGGGGTGGTAGCAATCAGCCCCAGCATTTT. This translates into CASSFPRGGSNQPQHF. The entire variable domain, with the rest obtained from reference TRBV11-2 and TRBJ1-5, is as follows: EAGVAQSPRYKIIEKRQSVAFWCNPISGHATLYWYQQILGQGPKLLIQFQNNGVVDDSQLPKDRFSAERLKGVDSTLKIQPAKLEDSAVYLCASSFPRGGSNQPQHFGDGTRLSIL.

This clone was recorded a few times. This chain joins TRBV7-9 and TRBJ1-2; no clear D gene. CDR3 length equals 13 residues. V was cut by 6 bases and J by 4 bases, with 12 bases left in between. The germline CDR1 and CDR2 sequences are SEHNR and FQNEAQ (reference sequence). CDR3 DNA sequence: TGTGCCAGCAGAAGCCCAGTCGGCTATGGCTACACCTTC. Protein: CASRSPVGYGYTF.

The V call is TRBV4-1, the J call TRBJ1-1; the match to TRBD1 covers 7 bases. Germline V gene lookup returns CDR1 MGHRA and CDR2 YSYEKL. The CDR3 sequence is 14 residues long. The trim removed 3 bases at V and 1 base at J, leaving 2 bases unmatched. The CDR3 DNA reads TGCGCCAGCAGCCAGTACAGGGGGAACACTGAAGCTTTCTTT. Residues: CASSQYRGNTEAFF.

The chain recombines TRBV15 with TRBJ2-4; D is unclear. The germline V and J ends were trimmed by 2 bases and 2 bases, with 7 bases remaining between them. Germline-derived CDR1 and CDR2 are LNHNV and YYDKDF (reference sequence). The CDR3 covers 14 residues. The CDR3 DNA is TGTGCCACCAGCAGAACAGCGACCAAAAACATTCAGTACTTC. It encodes CATSRTATKNIQYF.

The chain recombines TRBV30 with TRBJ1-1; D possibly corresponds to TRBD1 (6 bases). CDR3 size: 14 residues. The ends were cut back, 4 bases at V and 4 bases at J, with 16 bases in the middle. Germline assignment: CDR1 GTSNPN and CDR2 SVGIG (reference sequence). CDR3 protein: CAWKSRGGLTEAFF. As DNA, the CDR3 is TGTGCCTGGAAATCGCGGGGGGGCCTCACTGAAGCTTTCTTT.

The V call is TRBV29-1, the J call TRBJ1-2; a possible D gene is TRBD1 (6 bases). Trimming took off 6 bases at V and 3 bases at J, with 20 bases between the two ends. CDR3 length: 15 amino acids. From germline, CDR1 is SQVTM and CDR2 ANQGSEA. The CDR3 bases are TGCAGCGTACCCGGGACAAGGCAGGCGGACTATGGCTACACCTTC. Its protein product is CSVPGTRQADYGYTF.

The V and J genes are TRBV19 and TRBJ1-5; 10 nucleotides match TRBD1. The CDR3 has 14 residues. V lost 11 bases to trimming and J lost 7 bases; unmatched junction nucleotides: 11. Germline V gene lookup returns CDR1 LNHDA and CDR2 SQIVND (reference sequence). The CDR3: CAVSGTGDLQPQHF. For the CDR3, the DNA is TGTGCCGTCTCCGGGACAGGGGATTTGCAGCCCCAGCATTTT.

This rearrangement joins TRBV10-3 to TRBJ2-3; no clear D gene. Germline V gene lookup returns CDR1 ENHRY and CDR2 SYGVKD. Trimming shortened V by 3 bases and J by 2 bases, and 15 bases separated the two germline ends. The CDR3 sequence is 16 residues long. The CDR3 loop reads CAISEMEFGDTDTQYF. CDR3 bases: TGTGCCATCAGTGAAATGGAATTCGGCGACACAGATACGCAGTATTTT.

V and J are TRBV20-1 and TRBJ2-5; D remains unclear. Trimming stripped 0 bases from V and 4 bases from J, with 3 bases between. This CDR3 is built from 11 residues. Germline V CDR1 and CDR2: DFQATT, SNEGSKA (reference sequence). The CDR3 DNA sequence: TGCAGTGCTAGAGAGGGAGAGACCCAGTACTTC. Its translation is CSAREGETQYF.

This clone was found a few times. CDR3 residues: CASSRLTSGSVEQYF. Written as DNA, the CDR3 is TGTGCCAGCAGTAGATTAACTAGCGGGAGTGTCGAGCAGTACTTC. The J gene is TRBJ2-7, the V gene TRBV2; 11 bases map to TRBD2. This CDR3 has 15 amino acids. Per the germline V gene, CDR1 is SNHLY and CDR2 is FYNNEI. With 5 bases clipped from V and 6 bases from J, the junction kept 9 bases outside the gene matches.

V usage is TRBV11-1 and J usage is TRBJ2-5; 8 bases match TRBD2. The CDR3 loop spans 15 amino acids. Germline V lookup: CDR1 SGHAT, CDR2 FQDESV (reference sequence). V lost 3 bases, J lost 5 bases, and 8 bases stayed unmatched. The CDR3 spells CASSFSGTREETQYF. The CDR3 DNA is TGTGCCAGCAGCTTCTCCGGGACTAGGGAGGAGACCCAGTACTTC.